The rows below give T cell receptor beta chains drawn from one sample of a study of T cell responses to AZD1222 COVID-19 vaccine. The protocol was immunoSEQ multiplex PCR, while the TCRdb copy is restricted to in-frame clones and leaves out a portion. The repertoire holds around 130,000 clones, 70% to 90% seen once, with 9% to 9.5% in the top ten. The specimen comprised peripheral blood, sampled on day 0 of AZD1222 vaccination. The receptor set was obtained from an adult in good health. Both conserved end residues are part of each CDR3. Each record gives: clone size, V gene, CDR3 length, J gene, D gene, CDR3 DNA, CDR3 protein. The D gene is left open where the match is weak. Expanded clones get a size class; other rows say once, few or many, or leave the size out.

>.|TRBV4-3|16|TRBJ1-1|.
TGCGCCAGCAGCCAAGGGGGGGGACGGAAGAACACTGAAGCTTTCTTT
CASSQGGGRKNTEAFF
>.|TRBV11-2|17|TRBJ2-6|.
TGTGCCAGCAGCTTCAGGACAGTAACTTCTGGGGCCAACGTCCTGACTTTC
CASSFRTVTSGANVLTF
>.|TRBV10-3|18|TRBJ2-3|TRBD2
TGTGCCATCAGTGAGCCCCCGGGACTAGCGGAGAGCACAGATACGCAGTATTTT
CAISEPPGLAESTDTQYF
>.|TRBV5-1|16|TRBJ2-7|TRBD2
TGCGCCAGCAGCCCCGGGACTAGCGGGAGGGCCTACGAGCAGTACTTC
CASSPGTSGRAYEQYF
>.|TRBV12-3/TRBV12-4|12|TRBJ1-4|TRBD1
TGTGCCAGCAGTTTAGTGACAGGGCAGATGTTTTTT
CASSLVTGQMFF
>.|TRBV7-7|13|TRBJ2-3|.
TGTGCTAGCAGCTTAGATATTTCGAGTACGCAGTATTTT
CASSLDISSTQYF
>.|TRBV6-2/TRBV6-3|16|TRBJ1-5|.
TGTGCCAGCAGTTACTCTTTTGGGGGGGGCAGTCAGCCCCAGCATTTT
CASSYSFGGGSQPQHF
>.|TRBV28|15|TRBJ1-5|.
TGTGCCAGCACCATCCAGGGATCTGGCAATCAGCCCCAGCATTTT
CASTIQGSGNQPQHF
>.|TRBV3-1/TRBV3-2|14|TRBJ1-3|.
TGTGCCAGCACCAACGGACAAAGTGGAAACACCATATATTTT
CASTNGQSGNTIYF
>.|TRBV23-1|13|TRBJ2-1|.
TGCGCCAGCAGTCTGCCCCACAGCAGTGAGCAGTTCTTC
CASSLPHSSEQFF
>.|TRBV3-1/TRBV3-2|14|TRBJ2-7|.
TGTGCCAGCAGCCCGATGAGGGGATTCGGGGAGCAGTACTTC
CASSPMRGFGEQYF
>once|TRBV7-9|16|TRBJ2-7|TRBD2
TGTGCCAGCAGCTCCCCTAGCGGGGGGGCCTCCCACGAGCAGTACTTC
CASSSPSGGASHEQYF
>.|TRBV7-9|15|TRBJ2-7|TRBD2
TGTGCCAGCAGTACCCCTAGCGGGGGGTCCTACGAGCAGTACTTC
CASSTPSGGSYEQYF
>.|TRBV11-2|15|TRBJ2-7|.
TGTGCCAGCAGGAGAGAGGGTATGCCGGGGAACGAGCAGTACTTC
CASRREGMPGNEQYF
>.|TRBV13|19|TRBJ2-1|TRBD2
TGTGCCAGCAGCCCCGTCTTAATTGTCGGCGGGGGGGCCCGTGATGAGCAGTTCTTC
CASSPVLIVGGGARDEQFF
>.|TRBV30|13|TRBJ2-7|TRBD1
TGTGCCTGGAGTGTTGGGACAGGGGCCGAGCAGTACTTC
CAWSVGTGAEQYF
>.|TRBV6-5|12|TRBJ1-2|.
TGTGCCAGCAGCGCGGGGGCCGCTGGCTACACCTTC
CASSAGAAGYTF
>.|TRBV29-1|13|TRBJ2-2|.
TGCAGCGCCCCCAGGAAGGACACCGGGGAGCTGTTTTTT
CSAPRKDTGELFF
>few|TRBV5-1|16|TRBJ1-2|.
TGCGCCAGCAGCTGGGGACATGGGACGTCTAACTATGGCTACACCTTC
CASSWGHGTSNYGYTF
>.|TRBV28|13|TRBJ2-3|.
TGTGCCAGCAGTCCCCCGCAGACAGATACGCAGTATTTT
CASSPPQTDTQYF
>.|TRBV6-5|14|TRBJ1-6|.
TGTGCCAGCACCCCAAGGTCAGGGAATTCACCCCTCCACTTT
CASTPRSGNSPLHF
>.|TRBV19|14|TRBJ2-1|TRBD2
TGTGCCAGTATGCTAGCGGGAGGGCCCAATGAGCAGTTCTTC
CASMLAGGPNEQFF
>.|TRBV28|15|TRBJ1-5|TRBD1
TGTGCCAGCAGGTCCGGGACAGGGGGTAATCAGCCCCAGCATTTT
CASRSGTGGNQPQHF
>.|TRBV27|12|TRBJ2-2|.
TGTGCCAGCAGTTTAAATGGGGGCGGGCTGTTTTTT
CASSLNGGGLFF
>.|TRBV4-3|16|TRBJ2-5|.
TGCGCCAGCAGCCAAGAGGGGGGAGGGACACAAGAGACCCAGTACTTC
CASSQEGGGTQETQYF
>.|TRBV7-2|15|TRBJ2-7|TRBD2
TGTGCCAGCAGCTTTCCGGGACTAGCAAGGCACGAGCAGTACTTC
CASSFPGLARHEQYF
>.|TRBV12-3/TRBV12-4|12|TRBJ2-4|.
TGTGCCAGCAGGACCGCGGCGGACATTCAGTACTTC
CASRTAADIQYF
>.|TRBV7-9|14|TRBJ1-1|.
TGTGCCAGCAGCTTAGATCAGGGACTCACTGAAGCTTTCTTT
CASSLDQGLTEAFF
>.|TRBV7-9|14|TRBJ1-1|.
TGTGCCAGCAGCTTAAAAGGCCCCAACACTGAAGCTTTCTTT
CASSLKGPNTEAFF
>.|TRBV19|16|TRBJ1-2|TRBD1
TGTGCCAGTAGCGCCCCGGGGCAGGGGGCGCTCGGGGGCTACACCTTC
CASSAPGQGALGGYTF
>.|TRBV7-2|18|TRBJ2-7|TRBD2
TGTGCCAGCAGCGTAGACGGGACTAGTAGAGTAAACCCCTACGAGCAGTACTTC
CASSVDGTSRVNPYEQYF